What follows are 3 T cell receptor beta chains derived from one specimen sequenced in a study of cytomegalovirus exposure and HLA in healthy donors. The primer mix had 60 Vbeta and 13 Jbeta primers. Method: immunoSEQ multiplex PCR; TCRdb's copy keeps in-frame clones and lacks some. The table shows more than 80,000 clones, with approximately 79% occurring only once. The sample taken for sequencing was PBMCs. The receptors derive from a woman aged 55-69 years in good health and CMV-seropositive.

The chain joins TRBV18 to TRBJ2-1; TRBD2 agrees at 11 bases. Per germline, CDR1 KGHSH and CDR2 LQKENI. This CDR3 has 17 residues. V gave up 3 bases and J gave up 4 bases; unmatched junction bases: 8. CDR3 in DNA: TGTGCCAGCTCACCTGGTCTAGCGGGAGGCGGGTACAATGAGCAGTTCTTC. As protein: CASSPGLAGGGYNEQFF.

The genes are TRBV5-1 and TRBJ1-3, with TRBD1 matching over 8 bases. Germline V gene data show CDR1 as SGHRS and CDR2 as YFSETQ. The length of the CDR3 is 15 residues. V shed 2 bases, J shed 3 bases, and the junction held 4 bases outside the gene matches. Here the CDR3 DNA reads TGCGCCAGCAGCTTACAGGGGGGAAATGGAAACACCATATATTTT. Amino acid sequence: CASSLQGGNGNTIYF.

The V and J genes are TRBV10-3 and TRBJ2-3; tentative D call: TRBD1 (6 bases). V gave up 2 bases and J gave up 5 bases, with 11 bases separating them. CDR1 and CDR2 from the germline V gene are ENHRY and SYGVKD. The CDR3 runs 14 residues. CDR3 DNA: TGTGCCATCAGTGAGAGGGGGAGTGGAGATACGCAGTATTTT. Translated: CAISERGSGDTQYF.